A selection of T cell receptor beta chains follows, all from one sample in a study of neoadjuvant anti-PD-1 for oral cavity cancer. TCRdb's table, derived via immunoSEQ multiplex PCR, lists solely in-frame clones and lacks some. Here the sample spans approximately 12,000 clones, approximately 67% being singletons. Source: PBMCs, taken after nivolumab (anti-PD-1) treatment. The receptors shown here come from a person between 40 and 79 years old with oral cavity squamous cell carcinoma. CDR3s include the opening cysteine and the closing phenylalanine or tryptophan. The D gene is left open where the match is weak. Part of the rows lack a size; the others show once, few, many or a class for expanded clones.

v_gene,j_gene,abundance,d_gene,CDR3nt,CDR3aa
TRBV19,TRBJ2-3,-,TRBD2,TGTGCCACGACTAGCGGGATAGGGACAGATACGCAGTATTTT,CATTSGIGTDTQYF
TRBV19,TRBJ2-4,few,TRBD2,TGTGCCAGTAGTATAGATTTGTCTAGCGGTCCAGCCAAAAACATTCAGTACTTC,CASSIDLSSGPAKNIQYF
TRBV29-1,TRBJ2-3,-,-,TGCAGCGTTGAACGTCCCAGTCCAGATACGCAGTATTTT,CSVERPSPDTQYF
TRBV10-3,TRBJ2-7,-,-,TGTGCCATCAGTGAACAAGACGAGCAGTACTTC,CAISEQDEQYF
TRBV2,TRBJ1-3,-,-,TGTGCCAGGACTACAGAGACGGGCCCCTCTGGAAACACCATATATTTT,CARTTETGPSGNTIYF
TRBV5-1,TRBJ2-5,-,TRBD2,TGCGCCAGCAGCTTGGGCGTACTAGCGGGAGCTGAGACCCAGTACTTC,CASSLGVLAGAETQYF
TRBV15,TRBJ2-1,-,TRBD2,TGTGCCACCAGCAGAGCGGGAGGGCCGGGGAGCAATGAGCAGTTCTTC,CATSRAGGPGSNEQFF
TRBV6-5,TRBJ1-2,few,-,TGTGCCACCCAATACGGGCAGGGGCGATCGGGCTACACCTTC,CATQYGQGRSGYTF
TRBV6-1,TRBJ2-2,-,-,TGTGCCAGCAGTGAAATCTTCGGACAGTCCGTTGACGGCTTT,CASSEIFGQSVDGF
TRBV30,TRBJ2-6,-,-,TGTGCTTACAGGTACCCCCCTCCTGGGGCCAACGTCCTGACTTTC,CAYRYPPPGANVLTF
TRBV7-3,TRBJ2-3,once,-,TGTGCCAGCAGCTTAGGCTACACAGATACGCAGTATTTT,CASSLGYTDTQYF
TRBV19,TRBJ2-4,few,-,TGTGCCAGTAGTATCGGACAGCTAGCCAAAAACATTCAGTACTTC,CASSIGQLAKNIQYF
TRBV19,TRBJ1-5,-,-,TGTGCCAGTAGTACCTCGAAGGATCAGCCCCAGCATTTT,CASSTSKDQPQHF
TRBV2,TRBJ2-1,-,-,TGTGCCATCCGTTGGCAAGCTAGTGAGCAGTTCTTC,CAIRWQASEQFF
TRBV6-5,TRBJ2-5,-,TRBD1,TGTGCCAGCAGTCCATCTAACAGGGGGTGGGAGACCCAGTACTTC,CASSPSNRGWETQYF
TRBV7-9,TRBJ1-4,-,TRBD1,TGTGCCAGCAGCTTAGGGGTGACAGGGGGCTTAGATGAAAAACTGTTTTTT,CASSLGVTGGLDEKLFF
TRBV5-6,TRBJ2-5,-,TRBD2,TGTGCCAGCAGCTTGGGACTAGCGGGAGGGGAGACCCAGTACTTC,CASSLGLAGGETQYF
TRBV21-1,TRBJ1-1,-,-,TGTGCCAGCAGATATTGGGTAGCTACACAACGCACTGAAGCTTTCTTT,CASRYWVATQRTEAFF
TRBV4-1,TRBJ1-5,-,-,TGCGCCAGCAGCCAAGAAGTCTCGGGTCAGCCCCAGCATTTT,CASSQEVSGQPQHF
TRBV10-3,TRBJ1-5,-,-,TGTGCCATCAGTGACCATCGCTTAGCAGGGGCTAATCAGCCCCAGCATTTT,CAISDHRLAGANQPQHF
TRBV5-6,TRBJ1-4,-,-,TGTGCCAGCAGCTTGAACAGATTTAATGAAAAACTGTTTTTT,CASSLNRFNEKLFF
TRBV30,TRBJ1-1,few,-,TGTGCCTGGAGTAAGGGAGGACCTCTCACTGAAGCTTTCTTT,CAWSKGGPLTEAFF
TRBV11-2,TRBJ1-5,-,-,TGTGCCAGCAGCTTAGATATATCGTCCGGTCAGCCCCAGCATTTT,CASSLDISSGQPQHF
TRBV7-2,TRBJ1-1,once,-,TGTGCCAGCAGCTTAGGTGCGAAGAACACTGAAGCTTTCTTT,CASSLGAKNTEAFF
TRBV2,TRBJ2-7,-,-,TGTGCCAGCAGTTTTAACTCCTACGAGCAGTACTTC,CASSFNSYEQYF
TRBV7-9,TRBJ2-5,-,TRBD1,TGTGCCAGCAGCGCCCCCGGACAGGGGCGTGAGACCCAGTACTTC,CASSAPGQGRETQYF
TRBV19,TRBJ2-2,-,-,TGTGCCAGTAGTATCGGGCAACTAAACACCGGGGAGCTGTTTTTT,CASSIGQLNTGELFF
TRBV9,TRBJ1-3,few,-,TGTGCCAGCAGCGGAACAGGGAAGTCTGGAAACACCATATATTTT,CASSGTGKSGNTIYF
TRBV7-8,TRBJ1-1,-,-,TGTGCCAGCAGCCCCAGGACCGACCTGCGCACTGAAGCTTTCTTT,CASSPRTDLRTEAFF
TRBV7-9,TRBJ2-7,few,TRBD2,TGTGCCAGCAGCCAGGGTCTAGCGGGTAACTACGAGCAGTACTTC,CASSQGLAGNYEQYF
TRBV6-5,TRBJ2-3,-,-,TGTGCCAGCAGTTACCAGGGACAACGGGGCGATACGCAGTATTTT,CASSYQGQRGDTQYF
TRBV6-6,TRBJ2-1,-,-,TGTGCCAGCAGCCCCCGACATTTTGAGGGTAATGAGCAGTTCTTC,CASSPRHFEGNEQFF
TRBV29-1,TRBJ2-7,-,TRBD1,TGCAGCGCTTCAGGGGGCGGGTTCTACGAGCAGTACTTC,CSASGGGFYEQYF